Presented here are 3 T cell receptor beta chains from one specimen sequenced in a study of cytomegalovirus exposure and HLA in healthy donors. PCR employed 60 Vbeta and 13 Jbeta primers. Sequenced by immunoSEQ multiplex PCR; TCRdb stores in-frame clones only, minus some. Altogether roughly 140,000 clones are present, nearly 80% being singletons, with the ten largest covering about 3%. Sample: PBMCs. The receptors were sampled from a man aged 35 to 55 in good health and CMV-seropositive.

The chain links TRBV11-2 to TRBJ2-2, with 8 nucleotides matching TRBD1. This CDR3 is built from 19 residues. Germline trimming cut 4 bases from V and 3 bases from J; bases unmatched to any gene: 16. Germline V gene sequence: CDR1 SGHAT, CDR2 FQNNGV. The chain's CDR3 is CASSSPQGASEAYTGELFF. In DNA form, the CDR3 reads TGTGCCAGCAGCTCACCGCAGGGGGCGAGCGAGGCGTACACCGGGGAGCTGTTTTTT.

The rearrangement joins TRBV6-6 to TRBJ1-2; the D is unclear. The V end was cut by 8 bases, the J end by 7 bases, with 23 bases between. This CDR3 region has 15 residues. Germline loops: CDR1 MNHNY, CDR2 SVGAGI (reference sequence). For the CDR3, the DNA is TGTGCCAGCGGCGGGTCTCAGTTCTTAACTATTGGCTACACCTTC. Protein product: CASGGSQFLTIGYTF.

The chain employs TRBV27 and TRBJ1-5, with D tentatively TRBD1 (5 bases). V lost 2 bases, J lost 1 base, and 9 bases lay in between. The CDR3 runs to 15 residues. Germline V gene sequence: CDR1 MNHEY, CDR2 SMNVEV (reference sequence). The CDR3 reads CASSLGGNSNQPQHF. CDR3 coding DNA: TGTGCCAGCAGTTTAGGGGGGAACAGCAATCAGCCCCAGCATTTT.